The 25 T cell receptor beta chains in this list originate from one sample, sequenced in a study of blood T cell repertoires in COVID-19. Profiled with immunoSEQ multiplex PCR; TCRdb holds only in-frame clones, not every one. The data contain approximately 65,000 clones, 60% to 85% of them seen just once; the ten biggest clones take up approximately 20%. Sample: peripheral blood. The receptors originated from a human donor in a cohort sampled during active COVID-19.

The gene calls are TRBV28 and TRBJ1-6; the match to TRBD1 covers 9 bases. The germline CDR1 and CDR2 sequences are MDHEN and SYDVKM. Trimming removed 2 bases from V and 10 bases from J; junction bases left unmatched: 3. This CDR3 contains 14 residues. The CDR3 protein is CASSLTGGGSPLHF. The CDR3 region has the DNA TGTGCCAGCAGTTTAACAGGGGGCGGGTCACCCCTCCACTTT.

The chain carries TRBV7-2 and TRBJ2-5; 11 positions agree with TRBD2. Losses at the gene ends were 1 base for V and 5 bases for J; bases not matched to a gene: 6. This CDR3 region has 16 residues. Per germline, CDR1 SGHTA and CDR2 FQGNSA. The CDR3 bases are TGTGCCAGCAGCTTAGTGTTAGCGGGGGGGGTGGAGACCCAGTACTTC. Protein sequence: CASSLVLAGGVETQYF.

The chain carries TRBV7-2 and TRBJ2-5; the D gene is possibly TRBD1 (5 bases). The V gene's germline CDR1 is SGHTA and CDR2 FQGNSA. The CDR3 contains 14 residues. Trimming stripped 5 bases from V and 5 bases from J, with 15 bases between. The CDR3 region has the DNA TGTGCCAGCAGCCCTCAAGGGGCAGGGGAGACCCAGTACTTC. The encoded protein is CASSPQGAGETQYF.

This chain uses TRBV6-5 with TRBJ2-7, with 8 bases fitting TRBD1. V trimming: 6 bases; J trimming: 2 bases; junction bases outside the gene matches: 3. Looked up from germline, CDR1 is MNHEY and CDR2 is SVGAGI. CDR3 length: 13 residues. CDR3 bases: TGTGCCAGCAGGGGACAGGCGACCTACGAGCAGTACTTC. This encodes CASRGQATYEQYF.

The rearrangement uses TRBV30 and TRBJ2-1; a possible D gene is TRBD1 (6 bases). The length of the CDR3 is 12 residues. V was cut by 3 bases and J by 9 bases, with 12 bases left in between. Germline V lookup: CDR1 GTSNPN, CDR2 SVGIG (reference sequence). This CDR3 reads CAWRGAPGEQFF. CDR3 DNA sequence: TGTGCCTGGAGGGGGGCTCCTGGTGAGCAGTTCTTC.

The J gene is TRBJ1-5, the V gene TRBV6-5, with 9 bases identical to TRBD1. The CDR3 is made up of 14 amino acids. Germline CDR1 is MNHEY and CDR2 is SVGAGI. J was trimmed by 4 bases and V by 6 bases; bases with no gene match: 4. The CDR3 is CASRGQGRNQPQHF. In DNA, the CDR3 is TGTGCCAGCAGGGGACAGGGCAGGAATCAGCCCCAGCATTTT.

Here the CDR3 reads CASSVTGSWGSYEQYF. The CDR3 DNA sequence: TGTGCCAGTAGTGTCACAGGGTCCTGGGGGTCCTACGAGCAGTACTTC. The chain is built from TRBV19 and TRBJ2-7, with a tentative D call TRBD1 (6 bases). The CDR3 spans 16 residues. Germline CDR1 reads LNHDA; CDR2 reads SQIVND (reference sequence). Trimming took off 5 bases at V and 1 base at J, with 18 bases between the two ends.

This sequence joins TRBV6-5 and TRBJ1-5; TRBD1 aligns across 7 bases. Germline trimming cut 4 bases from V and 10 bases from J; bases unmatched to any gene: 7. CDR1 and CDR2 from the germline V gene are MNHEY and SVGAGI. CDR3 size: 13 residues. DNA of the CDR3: TGTGCCAGCAGTTCCGACAGGGACCGCCCCCAGCATTTT. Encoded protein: CASSSDRDRPQHF.

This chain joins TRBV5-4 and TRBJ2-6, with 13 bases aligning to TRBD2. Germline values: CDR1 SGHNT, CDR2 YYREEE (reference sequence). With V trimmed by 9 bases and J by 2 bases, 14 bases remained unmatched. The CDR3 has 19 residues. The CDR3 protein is CATKTRPGLAGTGANVLTF. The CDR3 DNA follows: TGTGCCACCAAGACGCGTCCGGGACTAGCGGGAACTGGGGCCAACGTCCTGACTTTC.

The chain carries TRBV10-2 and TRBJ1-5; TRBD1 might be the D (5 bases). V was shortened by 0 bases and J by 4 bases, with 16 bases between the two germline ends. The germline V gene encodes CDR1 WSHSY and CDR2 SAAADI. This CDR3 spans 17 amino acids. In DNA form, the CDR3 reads TGCGCCAGCAGTGAGTCGAATCAGGGAGGAGGAAATCAGCCCCAGCATTTT. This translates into CASSESNQGGGNQPQHF.

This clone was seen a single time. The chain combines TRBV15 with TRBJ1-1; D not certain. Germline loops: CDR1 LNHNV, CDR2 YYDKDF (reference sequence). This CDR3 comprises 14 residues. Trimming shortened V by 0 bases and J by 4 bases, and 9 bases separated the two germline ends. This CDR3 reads CATSRERTSTEAFF. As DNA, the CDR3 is TGTGCCACCAGCAGAGAACGTACGAGCACTGAAGCTTTCTTT. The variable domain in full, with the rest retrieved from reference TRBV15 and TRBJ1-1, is DAMVIQNPRYQVTQFGKPVTLSCSQTLNHNVMYWYQQKSSQAPKLLFHYYDKDFNNEADTPDNFQSRRPNTSFCFLDIRSPGLGDTAMYLCATSRERTSTEAFFGQGTRLTVV.

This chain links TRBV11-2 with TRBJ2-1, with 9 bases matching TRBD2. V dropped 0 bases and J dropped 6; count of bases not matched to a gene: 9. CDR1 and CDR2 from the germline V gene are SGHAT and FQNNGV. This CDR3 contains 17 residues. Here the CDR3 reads CASSLDRPREGPNEQFF. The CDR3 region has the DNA TGTGCCAGCAGCTTAGATCGGCCGCGGGAGGGCCCCAATGAGCAGTTCTTC.

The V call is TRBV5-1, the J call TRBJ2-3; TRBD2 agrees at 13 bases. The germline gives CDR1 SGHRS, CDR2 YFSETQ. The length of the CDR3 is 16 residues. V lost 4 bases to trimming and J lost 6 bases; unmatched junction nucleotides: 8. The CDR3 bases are TGCGCCAGCAGCATTCGGACTAGCGGGGGTTCGGATACGCAGTATTTT. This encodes CASSIRTSGGSDTQYF.

As DNA, the CDR3 is TGTGCCAGCAGCGTAGGATCCCTAGCGGGGTCCGATGAGCAGTTCTTC. It encodes CASSVGSLAGSDEQFF. V usage is TRBV9 and J usage is TRBJ2-1, with 9 bases aligning to TRBD2. V gave up 0 bases and J gave up 8 bases; unmatched junction bases: 9. Germline CDR1 and CDR2: SGDLS and YYNGEE. The CDR3 spans 16 residues.

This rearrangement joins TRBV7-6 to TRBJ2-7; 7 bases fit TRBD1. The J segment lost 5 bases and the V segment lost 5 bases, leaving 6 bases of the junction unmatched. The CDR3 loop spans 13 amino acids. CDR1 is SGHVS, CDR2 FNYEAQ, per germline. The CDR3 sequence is CASSDRDGNEQYF. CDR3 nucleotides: TGTGCCAGCAGCGACAGGGATGGAAACGAGCAGTACTTC.

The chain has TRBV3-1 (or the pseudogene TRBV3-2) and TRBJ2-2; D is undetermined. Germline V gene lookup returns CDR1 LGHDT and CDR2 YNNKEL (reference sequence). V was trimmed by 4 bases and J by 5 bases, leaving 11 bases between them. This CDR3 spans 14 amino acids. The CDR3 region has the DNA TGTGCCAGCAGCCTTTTGGGCCGGACCGGGGAGCTGTTTTTT. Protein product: CASSLLGRTGELFF.

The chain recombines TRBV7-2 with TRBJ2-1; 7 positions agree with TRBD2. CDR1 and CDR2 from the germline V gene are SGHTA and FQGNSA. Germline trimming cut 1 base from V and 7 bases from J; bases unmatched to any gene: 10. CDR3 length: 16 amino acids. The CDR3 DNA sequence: TGTGCCAGCAGCTTAGATCCCGGGGGAGGGTCAAATGAGCAGTTCTTC. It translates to CASSLDPGGGSNEQFF.

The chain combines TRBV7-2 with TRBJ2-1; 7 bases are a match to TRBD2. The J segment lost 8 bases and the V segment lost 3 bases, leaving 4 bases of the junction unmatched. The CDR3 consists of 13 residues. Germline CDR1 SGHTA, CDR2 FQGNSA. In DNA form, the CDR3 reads TGTGCCAGCAGCTTCCGACTAGCCTATGAGCAGTTCTTC. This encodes CASSFRLAYEQFF.

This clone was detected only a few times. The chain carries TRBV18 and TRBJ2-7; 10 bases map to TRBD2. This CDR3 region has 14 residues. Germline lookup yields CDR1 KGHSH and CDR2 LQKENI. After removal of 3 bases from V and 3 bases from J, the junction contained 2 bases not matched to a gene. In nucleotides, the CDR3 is TGTGCCAGCTCACCCGCTAGCGGGAGCTACGAGCAGTACTTC. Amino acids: CASSPASGSYEQYF.

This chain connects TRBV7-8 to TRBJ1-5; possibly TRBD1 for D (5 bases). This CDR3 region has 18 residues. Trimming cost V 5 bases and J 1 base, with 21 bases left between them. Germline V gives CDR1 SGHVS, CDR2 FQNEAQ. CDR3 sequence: CASSLFGQGWYSNQPQHF. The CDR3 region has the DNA TGTGCCAGCAGCCTATTCGGGCAGGGTTGGTACAGCAATCAGCCCCAGCATTTT.

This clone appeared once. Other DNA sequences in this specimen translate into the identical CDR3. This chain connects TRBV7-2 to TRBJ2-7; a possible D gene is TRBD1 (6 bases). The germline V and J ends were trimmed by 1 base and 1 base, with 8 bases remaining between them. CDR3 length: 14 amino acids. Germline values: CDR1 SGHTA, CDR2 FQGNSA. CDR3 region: CASSLVGQSYEQYF. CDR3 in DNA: TGTGCCAGCAGCTTAGTAGGACAGTCCTACGAGCAGTACTTC.

The CDR3, as DNA: TGTGCCAGCAGCTTTAGGGGGACGGGGGAGACCCAGTACTTC. Translated, it gives CASSFRGTGETQYF. V and J are TRBV11-2 and TRBJ2-5, with D maybe TRBD1 (6 bases). The V end was cut by 3 bases, the J end by 5 bases, with 13 bases between. The CDR3 is 14 amino acids. In germline, CDR1 is SGHAT, CDR2 FQNNGV.

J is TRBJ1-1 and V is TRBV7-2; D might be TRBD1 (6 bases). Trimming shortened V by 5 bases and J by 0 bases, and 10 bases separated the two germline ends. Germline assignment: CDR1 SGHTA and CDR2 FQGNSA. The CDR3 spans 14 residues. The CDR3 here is CASSRTALNTEAFF. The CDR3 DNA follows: TGTGCCAGCAGCCGGACAGCTCTGAACACTGAAGCTTTCTTT.

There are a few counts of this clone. This chain's CDR3 is CASRRSPSVEQYF. DNA of the CDR3: TGTGCCAGCCGCCGGTCCCCCTCTGTCGAGCAGTACTTC. This rearrangement joins TRBV28 to TRBJ2-7; D remains ambiguous. Germline CDR1 is MDHEN and CDR2 is SYDVKM. Between the trimmed V and J ends, which lost 8 bases and 6 bases, there was a span of 17 bases. The CDR3 consists of 13 residues.

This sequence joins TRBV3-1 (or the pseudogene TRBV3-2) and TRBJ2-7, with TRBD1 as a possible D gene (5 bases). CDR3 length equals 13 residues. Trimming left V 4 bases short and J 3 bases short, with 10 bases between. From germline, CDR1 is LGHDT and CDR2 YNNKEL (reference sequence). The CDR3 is CASSPGAVYEQYF. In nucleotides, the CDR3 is TGTGCCAGCAGCCCTGGGGCTGTCTACGAGCAGTACTTC.